Listed here are 3 T cell receptor beta chains from one sample, sequenced in a study of blood T cell repertoires in COVID-19 (dated by TCRdb to the early 2020s). Library preparation was by the immunoSEQ multiplex PCR assay. Here the immuneACCESS table is served through TCRdb, limited to in-frame sequences with V and J called. Missing clones are a known gap in these copies; in checked studies unresolved V genes cover under half, and the rest lacks a known reason. In this sample the table shows about 46,000 clones, roughly nine tenths of which occur a single time. Jointly, the top ten make up roughly 3% of the sample. Sequencing used PBMCs or T cells enriched from blood (not recorded which). Every receptor here comes from a woman aged 45-60 years who had recovered from COVID-19.

The chain couples TRBV28 to TRBJ2-2; the match to TRBD1 covers 7 bases. J was trimmed by 4 bases and V by 4 bases; bases with no gene match: 6. The length of the CDR3 is 15 residues. The germline V gene has CDR1 MDHEN and CDR2 SYDVKM. CDR3 residues: CASSSGQVITGELFF. The CDR3 DNA is TGTGCCAGCAGTTCAGGACAGGTCATCACCGGGGAGCTGTTTTTT.

The V and J genes are TRBV7-9 and TRBJ1-2, with a weak D call TRBD1 (5 bases). CDR3 length: 15 residues. The V end was cut by 2 bases, the J end by 2 bases, with 12 bases between. CDR1 SEHNR and CDR2 FQNEAQ come from the germline V gene (reference sequence). The CDR3 reads CASSLIGTENYGYTF. In DNA, the CDR3 is TGTGCCAGCAGCTTAATCGGGACTGAAAACTATGGCTACACCTTC.

This clone was recorded only once. The V and J genes are TRBV6-6 and TRBJ2-5, with TRBD2 matching 9 bases. The CDR3 spans 15 residues. The J segment lost 4 bases and the V segment lost 2 bases, leaving 5 bases of the junction unmatched. Germline CDR1 is MNHNY and CDR2 is SVGAGI (reference sequence). CDR3 DNA: TGTGCCAGCAGTTACGCGGGAGGGTTGGGAGAGACCCAGTACTTC. Translating gives CASSYAGGLGETQYF.